This T cell receptor (beta chain) comes out of a study of cytomegalovirus exposure and HLA in healthy donors. V was clipped by 11 bases and J by 4 bases, with 12 bases between them. The germline V gene has CDR1 SNHLY and CDR2 FYNNEI. The CDR3 is 12 amino acids. In its sample, this clone was seen once. Its antigen is still unknown. Study findings and constraints: Relative to equally common others, HLA-associated TCR beta chains showed greater clonal expansion in a later analysis. With further analysis later on, most CMV-associated TCR beta chains appeared HLA-restricted.

The PCR ran on 60 Vbeta and 13 Jbeta primers. TCRdb's copy holds only in-frame clones and misses some; the assay was immunoSEQ multiplex PCR. The table includes 150,000 to 200,000 clones, more than 60% detected once. The receptor was isolated from a young man in good health and CMV-seropositive. The material sequenced was PBMCs. The chain joins TRBV2 to TRBJ1-5; a weak D match, TRBD1 (6 bases). The CDR3 sequence is CAGGQPNQPQHF. The CDR3 DNA is TGTGCCGGAGGACAGCCGAATCAGCCCCAGCATTTT. The entire variable domain, with the rest obtained from reference TRBV2 and TRBJ1-5, is as follows: EPEVTQTPSHQVTQMGQEVILRCVPISNHLYFYWYRQILGQKVEFLVSFYNNEISEKSEIFDDQFSVERPDGSNFTLKIRSTKLEDSAMYFCAGGQPNQPQHFGDGTRLSIL.